One and the same sample provided the 32 T cell receptor beta chains below, sequenced in a study of T cell changes during pregnancy in multiple sclerosis. This table comes from immunoSEQ multiplex PCR, and its TCRdb copy is limited to in-frame clones, with some not included. The table has some 71,000 clones, 91% seen once; the top ten hold 0.25% to 0.3%. Sequences were derived from CD4+ T cells from peripheral blood mononuclear cells, sampled in the third trimester of pregnancy. All receptors come from a female donor in good health, enrolled as a control in a pregnancy study.

The chain joins TRBV5-5 to TRBJ2-1; 11 bases line up with TRBD2. The trim removed 4 bases at V and 3 bases at J, leaving 6 bases unmatched. The CDR3 extends over 16 amino acids. Germline V gives CDR1 SGHKS, CDR2 YYEKEE (reference sequence). The CDR3 sequence: CASSPLSGGGYNEQFF. In DNA, the CDR3 is TGTGCCAGCAGCCCCCTTAGCGGGGGGGGCTACAATGAGCAGTTCTTC. The variable domain in full, completed from reference TRBV5-5 and TRBJ2-1, reads DAGVTQSPTHLIKTRGQQVTLRCSPISGHKSVSWYQQVLGQGPQFIFQYYEKEERGRGNFPDRFSARQFPNYSSELNVNALLLGDSALYLCASSPLSGGGYNEQFFGPGTRLTVL.

This rearrangement joins TRBV30 to TRBJ2-5; TRBD2 aligns across 12 bases. Germline CDR1 GTSNPN, CDR2 SVGIG (reference sequence). Trimming removed 3 bases from V and 5 bases from J; junction bases left unmatched: 7. The CDR3 is 15 residues long. This CDR3 is CAWSGGLAGTETQYF. In DNA, the CDR3 is TGTGCCTGGAGCGGAGGACTAGCGGGGACTGAGACCCAGTACTTC.

The chain has TRBV19 and TRBJ2-7; 8 nucleotides line up with TRBD1. Germline V gene sequence: CDR1 LNHDA, CDR2 SQIVND (reference sequence). V shed 3 bases, J shed 4 bases, and the junction held 5 bases outside the gene matches. The CDR3 totals 14 residues. The chain's CDR3 is CASSMTGVEYEQYF. DNA for the CDR3: TGTGCCAGTAGTATGACAGGGGTTGAATACGAGCAGTACTTC. The complete variable domain, with remaining parts taken from reference TRBV19 and TRBJ2-7, reads DGGITQSPKYLFRKEGQNVTLSCEQNLNHDAMYWYRQDPGQGLRLIYYSQIVNDFQKGDIAEGYSVSREKKESFPLTVTSAQKNPTAFYLCASSMTGVEYEQYFGPGTRLTVT.

The V and J genes are TRBV5-6 and TRBJ1-3; perhaps TRBD1 as D (6 bases). Per germline, CDR1 SGHDT and CDR2 YYEEEE. The V gene lost 4 bases and the J gene lost 4 bases, with 15 bases spanning the gap. The CDR3 is 15 residues long. The CDR3 spells CASSVLQGSGNTIYF. CDR3 bases: TGTGCCAGCAGCGTCTTACAGGGATCGGGAAACACCATATATTTT.

J is TRBJ1-3 and V is TRBV5-1; no clear D gene. Germline CDR1 and CDR2: SGHRS and YFSETQ. The CDR3 sequence is 18 residues long. Trimming stripped 9 bases from V and 0 bases from J, with 25 bases between. CDR3 in amino acids: CAISSEGLIFYSGNTIYF. Here the CDR3 DNA reads TGCGCCATATCGTCAGAGGGCCTCATCTTTTACTCTGGAAACACCATATATTTT. The complete variable domain, with remaining parts taken from reference TRBV5-1 and TRBJ1-3, reads KAGVTQTPRYLIKTRGQQVTLSCSPISGHRSVSWYQQTPGQGLQFLFEYFSETQRNKGNFPGRFSGRQFSNSRSEMNVSTLELGDSALYLCAISSEGLIFYSGNTIYFGEGSWLTVV.

This chain connects TRBV9 to TRBJ1-1; no definite D call. This CDR3 comprises 14 residues. V was cut by 0 bases and J by 1 base, with 7 bases left in between. The germline V gene encodes CDR1 SGDLS and CDR2 YYNGEE. The CDR3 DNA is TGTGCCAGCAGCGTAGGCGGAGAGAACACTGAAGCTTTCTTT. It codes for CASSVGGENTEAFF.

This clone was counted a single time. The chain has TRBV6-1 and TRBJ2-7; 9 bases map to TRBD1. CDR3 size: 15 residues. J gave up 0 bases and V 6 bases, and 6 bases lay outside the gene matches. Germline loops: CDR1 MNHNS, CDR2 SASEGT. The chain's CDR3 is CASRAGTGPSYEQYF. In nucleotides, the CDR3 is TGTGCCAGCAGGGCCGGGACAGGGCCCTCCTACGAGCAGTACTTC.

This chain connects TRBV28 to TRBJ1-2, with D possibly TRBD1 on 6 matching bases. This CDR3 contains 15 residues. V shed 6 bases and J shed 4 bases, with 18 bases lying between them. CDR1 and CDR2 (germline): MDHEN, SYDVKM. The CDR3 DNA is TGTGCCAGCAGCGCAAGGGGGGGGAAGTTCTATGGCTACACCTTC. Protein: CASSARGGKFYGYTF.

This clone was seen a single time. The J gene is TRBJ2-3, the V gene TRBV5-4; 13 nucleotides line up with TRBD2. The CDR3 consists of 16 residues. Trimming took 3 bases from V and 5 from J; bases not matched to a gene: 6. From germline, CDR1 is SGHNT and CDR2 YYREEE (reference sequence). Here the CDR3 reads CASSSLAGGPGDTQYF. DNA for the CDR3: TGTGCCAGCAGCTCACTAGCGGGGGGGCCGGGAGATACGCAGTATTTT. Full variable domain (rest looked up from reference TRBV5-4 and TRBJ2-3): ETGVTQSPTHLIKTRGQQVTLRCSSQSGHNTVSWYQQALGQGPQFIFQYYREEENGRGNFPPRFSGLQFPNYSSELNVNALELDDSALYLCASSSLAGGPGDTQYFGPGTRLTVL.

This clone was detected once. The rearrangement links TRBV5-1 to TRBJ2-7; D gene unclear. V gave up 5 bases and J gave up 3 bases, with 9 bases separating them. The CDR3 loop spans 12 amino acids. CDR1 is SGHRS, CDR2 YFSETQ, per germline. The CDR3 sequence is CASRVSGYEQYF. CDR3 in DNA: TGCGCCAGCAGGGTTTCGGGCTACGAGCAGTACTTC.

The chain combines TRBV18 with TRBJ2-6; D not certain. CDR3 length: 19 residues. The V gene's germline CDR1 is KGHSH and CDR2 LQKENI. Trimming cost V 0 bases and J 0 bases, with 15 bases left between them. The chain's CDR3 is CASSPPVRVALSGANVLTF. The CDR3 coding sequence is TGTGCCAGCTCACCACCGGTACGGGTTGCCCTCTCTGGGGCCAACGTCCTGACTTTC. Full variable domain (outside the CDR3, taken from reference TRBV18 and TRBJ2-6): NAGVMQNPRHLVRRRGQEARLRCSPMKGHSHVYWYRQLPEEGLKFMVYLQKENIIDESGMPKERFSAEFPKEGPSILRIQQVVRGDSAAYFCASSPPVRVALSGANVLTFGAGSRLTVL.

The V and J genes are TRBV9 and TRBJ2-3; 13 bases agree with TRBD2. CDR1 and CDR2 from the germline V gene are SGDLS and YYNGEE. Germline trimming cut 0 bases from V and 4 bases from J; bases unmatched to any gene: 2. The CDR3 sequence is 16 residues long. The CDR3 is CASSVGGLAGSDTQYF. The CDR3, as DNA: TGTGCCAGCAGCGTAGGGGGACTAGCGGGGTCAGATACGCAGTATTTT.

V usage is TRBV19 and J usage is TRBJ2-2; 13 positions agree with TRBD2. With V trimmed by 5 bases and J by 2 bases, 8 bases remained unmatched. There are 18 residues in the CDR3. Germline loops: CDR1 LNHDA, CDR2 SQIVND (reference sequence). This CDR3 is CASSRRTSGGLNTGELFF. The CDR3 coding sequence is TGTGCCAGTAGTCGCCGGACTAGCGGGGGCCTTAACACCGGGGAGCTGTTTTTT.

This clone has more than one count but fewer than ten. The chain links TRBV5-4 to TRBJ1-1, with a weak D call TRBD1 (5 bases). Germline loops: CDR1 SGHNT, CDR2 YYREEE (reference sequence). This CDR3 is built from 14 residues. Trimming cost V 5 bases and J 2 bases, with 13 bases left between them. This CDR3 is CASSLIGANTEAFF. DNA for the CDR3: TGTGCCAGCAGTTTAATAGGGGCCAACACTGAAGCTTTCTTT.

The chain joins TRBV7-2 to TRBJ1-6; TRBD1 aligns across 7 bases. V shed 5 bases, J shed 8 bases, and the junction held 6 bases outside the gene matches. Germline V gene data show CDR1 as SGHTA and CDR2 as FQGNSA. This CDR3 has 14 residues. The CDR3 DNA follows: TGTGCCAGCAGCCTTACAGGGGTCGATTCACCCCTCCACTTT. Its protein product is CASSLTGVDSPLHF.

The DNA of the CDR3 is TGTGCCAGCAGCTTAGACAGGGGCGGCGAGCAGTACTTC. The encoded protein is CASSLDRGGEQYF. The chain links TRBV7-8 to TRBJ2-7; TRBD1 aligns across 7 bases. CDR3 length: 13 amino acids. CDR1 is SGHVS, CDR2 FQNEAQ, per germline. The junction had 3 bases not matched to a gene; V was cut back by 1 base and J by 6 bases. Filled out from reference TRBV7-8 and TRBJ2-7, the complete variable domain reads GAGVSQSPRYKVAKRGQDVALRCDPISGHVSLFWYQQALGQGPEFLTYFQNEAQLDKSGLPSDRFFAERPEGSVSTLKIQRTQQEDSAVYLCASSLDRGGEQYFGPGTRLTVT.

The gene calls are TRBV19 and TRBJ1-2; D is possibly TRBD1 (5 bases). Between the trimmed V and J ends, which lost 4 bases and 2 bases, there was a span of 11 bases. The germline gives CDR1 LNHDA, CDR2 SQIVND (reference sequence). The CDR3 sequence is 14 residues long. CDR3 DNA: TGTGCCAGTAGTACGCAGGGCCCCAACTATGGCTACACCTTC. Its translation: CASSTQGPNYGYTF.

The genes are TRBV19 and TRBJ1-1; a weak D match, TRBD1 (5 bases). Germline V gene lookup returns CDR1 LNHDA and CDR2 SQIVND (reference sequence). V lost 5 bases, J lost 5 bases, and 12 bases lay in between. The CDR3 spans 13 residues. In DNA, the CDR3 is TGTGCCAGTAGTCAGGTCGGGGGTACTGAAGCTTTCTTT. It specifies CASSQVGGTEAFF.

The V call is TRBV11-2, the J call TRBJ1-1; a possible D gene is TRBD1 (6 bases). Germline V gene sequence: CDR1 SGHAT, CDR2 FQNNGV. V dropped 2 bases and J dropped 8 bases, with 15 bases sitting between them. The CDR3 spans 14 residues. The CDR3 sequence is CASSLKSFGTEAFF. In DNA, the CDR3 is TGTGCCAGCAGCTTAAAGTCCTTTGGGACAGAAGCTTTCTTT.

This clone appeared a single time. The chain has TRBV2 and TRBJ2-7; D might be TRBD2 (5 bases). The V end lost 8 bases, the J end lost 0 bases, and 14 bases lay between the germline ends. This CDR3 region has 14 residues. Germline CDR1 SNHLY, CDR2 FYNNEI. The CDR3 DNA sequence: TGTGCCAGCTTGGCGGGCATTTTCTCCTACGAGCAGTACTTC. Its translation is CASLAGIFSYEQYF.

J is TRBJ1-2 and V is TRBV7-9, with unresolved D. Germline CDR1 and CDR2: SEHNR and FQNEAQ (reference sequence). The CDR3 is 15 amino acids. Trimming left V 2 bases short and J 5 bases short, with 15 bases between. CDR3 coding DNA: TGTGCCAGCAGCTTATCCCGAACCCCCGCGTATGGCTACACCTTC. Encoded protein: CASSLSRTPAYGYTF.

This chain uses TRBV30 with TRBJ2-2; 8 bases fit TRBD2. Looked up from germline, CDR1 is GTSNPN and CDR2 is SVGIG (reference sequence). The CDR3 totals 16 residues. Trimming cost V 8 bases and J 1 base; bases outside gene matches: 12. This CDR3 is CARNGGGGMNTGELFF. The CDR3 DNA follows: TGTGCCAGGAATGGTGGCGGGGGGATGAACACCGGGGAGCTGTTTTTT.

V and J are TRBV4-3 and TRBJ2-5, with a weak D call TRBD2 (6 bases). This CDR3 contains 16 residues. The germline V and J ends were trimmed by 0 bases and 0 bases, with 11 bases remaining between them. Germline lookup yields CDR1 LGHNA and CDR2 YSLEER. The CDR3 spells CASSQEARDYQETQYF. In nucleotides, the CDR3 is TGCGCCAGCAGCCAAGAAGCCAGGGACTACCAAGAGACCCAGTACTTC.

V is TRBV18 and J is TRBJ1-4; maybe TRBD1 (6 bases). Per germline, CDR1 KGHSH and CDR2 LQKENI. The CDR3 totals 14 residues. Trimming removed 3 bases at V and 4 bases at J, with 9 bases between. CDR3 loop: CASSPRGGNEKLFF. CDR3 in DNA: TGTGCCAGCTCACCGAGGGGGGGTAATGAAAAACTGTTTTTT. Supplemented by reference TRBV18 and TRBJ1-4, the full variable domain reads NAGVMQNPRHLVRRRGQEARLRCSPMKGHSHVYWYRQLPEEGLKFMVYLQKENIIDESGMPKERFSAEFPKEGPSILRIQQVVRGDSAAYFCASSPRGGNEKLFFGSGTQLSVL.

The chain combines TRBV10-3 with TRBJ2-1; possibly TRBD2 for D (5 bases). Trimming left V 6 bases short and J 5 bases short, with 17 bases between. Germline-derived CDR1 and CDR2 are ENHRY and SYGVKD. The length of the CDR3 is 15 residues. The CDR3 bases are TGTGCCATCAGAAGACGCATCCTCGGGGACAATGAGCAGTTCTTC. As protein: CAIRRRILGDNEQFF.

The J gene is TRBJ2-3, the V gene TRBV4-1; a weak D match, TRBD2 (6 bases). CDR1 MGHRA and CDR2 YSYEKL come from the germline V gene. This CDR3 region has 12 residues. The ends were cut back, 4 bases at V and 4 bases at J, with 6 bases in the middle. CDR3 region: CASSPGADTQYF. The DNA for the CDR3 is TGCGCCAGCAGCCCGGGGGCAGATACGCAGTATTTT.

This chain uses TRBV9 with TRBJ1-2; D remains unclear. The germline V gene has CDR1 SGDLS and CDR2 YYNGEE. This CDR3 is 13 amino acids long. V lost 0 bases, J lost 2 bases, and 5 bases lay in between. CDR3 nucleotide sequence: TGTGCCAGCAGCGTAGACAGCAACTATGGCTACACCTTC. It translates to CASSVDSNYGYTF.

The chain combines TRBV6-1 with TRBJ2-5; a possible D gene is TRBD1 (6 bases). The CDR3 covers 15 residues. CDR1 MNHNS and CDR2 SASEGT come from the germline V gene. The V end was cut by 2 bases, the J end by 5 bases, with 15 bases between. CDR3 in DNA: TGTGCCAGCAGTGAACTACAGGGTCGATCGGAGACCCAGTACTTC. Its protein is CASSELQGRSETQYF.

The chain recombines TRBV18 with TRBJ2-1; tentatively, D is TRBD2 (5 bases). Looked up from germline, CDR1 is KGHSH and CDR2 is LQKENI. Trimming stripped 3 bases from V and 7 bases from J, with 13 bases between. This CDR3 is 14 amino acids long. CDR3 in amino acids: CASSPRDGSNEQFF. The CDR3 DNA reads as TGTGCCAGCTCACCCCGGGATGGCTCTAATGAGCAGTTCTTC.

The chain has TRBV5-1 and TRBJ2-3; D is uncertain. The V gene lost 0 bases and the J gene lost 1 base, with 12 bases spanning the gap. CDR1 is SGHRS and CDR2 is YFSETQ in the germline V gene. This CDR3 is 16 amino acids long. The CDR3 DNA is TGCGCCAGCAGCTTGGCCTTCTCAGGCGGCACAGATACGCAGTATTTT. The encoded protein is CASSLAFSGGTDTQYF.

The V gene is TRBV6-1, the J gene TRBJ1-2; 10 bases align to TRBD1. V gave up 5 bases and J gave up 3 bases; unmatched junction bases: 6. This CDR3 has 15 amino acids. The germline V gene encodes CDR1 MNHNS and CDR2 SASEGT. CDR3 nucleotide sequence: TGTGCCAGCAGTCAATACGGGACAGGGGACTATGGCTACACCTTC. It encodes CASSQYGTGDYGYTF.

This chain links TRBV5-4 with TRBJ2-2, with 7 bases lining up with TRBD2. Germline CDR1 SGHNT, CDR2 YYREEE (reference sequence). V was clipped by 7 bases and J by 1 base; unmatched bases: 4. The CDR3 contains 14 residues. CDR3 sequence reads: CASRPGGNTGELFF. The DNA for the CDR3 is TGTGCCAGCCGTCCGGGGGGGAACACCGGGGAGCTGTTTTTT.